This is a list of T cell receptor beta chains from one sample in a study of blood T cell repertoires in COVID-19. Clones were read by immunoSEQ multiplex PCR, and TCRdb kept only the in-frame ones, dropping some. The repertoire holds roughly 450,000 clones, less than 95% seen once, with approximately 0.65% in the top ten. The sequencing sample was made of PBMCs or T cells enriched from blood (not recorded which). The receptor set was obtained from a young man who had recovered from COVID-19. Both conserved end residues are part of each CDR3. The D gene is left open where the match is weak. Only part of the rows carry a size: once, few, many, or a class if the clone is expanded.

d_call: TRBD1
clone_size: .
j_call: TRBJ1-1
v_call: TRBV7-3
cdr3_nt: TGTGCCAGCAGCTTAGGACAGGTGGAGAAAGCTTTCTTT
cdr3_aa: CASSLGQVEKAFF

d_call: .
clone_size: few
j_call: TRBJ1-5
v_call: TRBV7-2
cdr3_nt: TGTGCCAGCAAAATAGGCGGGTCGATGGGAAATCAGCCCCAGCATTTT
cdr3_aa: CASKIGGSMGNQPQHF

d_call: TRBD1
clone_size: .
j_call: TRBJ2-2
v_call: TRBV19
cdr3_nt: TGTGCCAGTAGTGTCGGGACAGGGGTCCGGACCGGGGAGCTGTTTTTT
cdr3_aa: CASSVGTGVRTGELFF

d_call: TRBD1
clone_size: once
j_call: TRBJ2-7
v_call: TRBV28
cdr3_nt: TGTGCCAGCAGGGGGGGACAGGGGGCTTCCGAGCAGTACTTC
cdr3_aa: CASRGGQGASEQYF

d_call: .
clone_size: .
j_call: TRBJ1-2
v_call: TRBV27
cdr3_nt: TGTGCCAGCAGCCCCCGGGGGGTGAGTGTATATGGCTACACCTTC
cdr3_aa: CASSPRGVSVYGYTF

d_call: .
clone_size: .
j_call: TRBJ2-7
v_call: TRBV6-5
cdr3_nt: TGTGCCAGCAGTTACTCGTTCGGGGAATCCTACGAGCAGTACTTC
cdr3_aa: CASSYSFGESYEQYF

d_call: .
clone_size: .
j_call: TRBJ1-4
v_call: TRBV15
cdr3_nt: TGTGCCACCAGCAGAGGGGCATCCGGTGAAAAACTGTTTTTT
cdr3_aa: CATSRGASGEKLFF

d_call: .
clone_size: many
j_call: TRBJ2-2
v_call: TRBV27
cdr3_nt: TGTGCCAGCAGTCACACGATCAACACCGGGGAGCTGTTTTTT
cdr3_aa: CASSHTINTGELFF

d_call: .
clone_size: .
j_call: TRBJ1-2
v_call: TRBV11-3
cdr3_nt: TGTGCCAGCAGCAACGGCGGAGAGGGTGGCTACACCTTC
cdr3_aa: CASSNGGEGGYTF

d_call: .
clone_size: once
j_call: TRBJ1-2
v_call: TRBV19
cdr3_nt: TGTGCCAGTACCTCTCCCTGGGGGGGTTATGGCTACACCTTC
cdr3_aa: CASTSPWGGYGYTF

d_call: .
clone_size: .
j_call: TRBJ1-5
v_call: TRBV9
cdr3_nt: TGTGCCAGCTCGCACGGGGAAGATCAGCCCCAGCATTTT
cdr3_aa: CASSHGEDQPQHF

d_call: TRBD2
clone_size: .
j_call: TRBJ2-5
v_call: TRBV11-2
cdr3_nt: TGTGCCAGCAGCTCCCGGGGGGGACCCCCCCAAGAGACCCAGTACTTC
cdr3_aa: CASSSRGGPPQETQYF

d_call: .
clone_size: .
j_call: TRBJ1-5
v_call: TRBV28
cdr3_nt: TGTGCCAGCTTGGGACTTTTGGGCAATCAGCCCCAGCATTTT
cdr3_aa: CASLGLLGNQPQHF

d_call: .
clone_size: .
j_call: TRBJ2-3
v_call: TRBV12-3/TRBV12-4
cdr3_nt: TGTGCCAGCACTAGGGACTTAAATACGCAGTATTTT
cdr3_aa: CASTRDLNTQYF

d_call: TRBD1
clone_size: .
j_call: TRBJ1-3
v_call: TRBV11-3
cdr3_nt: TGTGCCAGCAGCCAGGGACAGGGGGCCAACACCATATATTTT
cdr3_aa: CASSQGQGANTIYF

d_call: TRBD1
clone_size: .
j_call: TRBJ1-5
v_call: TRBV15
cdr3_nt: TGTGCCACCGGAAACAGGGGGGATCAGCCCCAGCATTTT
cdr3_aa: CATGNRGDQPQHF

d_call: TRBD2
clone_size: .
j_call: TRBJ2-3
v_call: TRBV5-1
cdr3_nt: TGCGCCAGCAGCCAGCTGAGGGCGGGGGGGCTGGCAGATACGCAGTATTTT
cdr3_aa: CASSQLRAGGLADTQYF

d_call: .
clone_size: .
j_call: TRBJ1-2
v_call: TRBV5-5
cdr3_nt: TGTGCCAGCAGTCAATCCTCAACAGTTAACTATGGCTACACCTTC
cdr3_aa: CASSQSSTVNYGYTF

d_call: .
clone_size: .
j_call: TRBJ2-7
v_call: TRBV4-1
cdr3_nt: TGCGCCAGCAGCCAAGATGACTCGGTCAGAAAATACGAGCAGTACTTC
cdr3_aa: CASSQDDSVRKYEQYF

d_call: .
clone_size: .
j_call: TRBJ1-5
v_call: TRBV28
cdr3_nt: TGTGCCAGCAGTTTATTTCTTCAGCCCCAGCATTTT
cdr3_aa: CASSLFLQPQHF

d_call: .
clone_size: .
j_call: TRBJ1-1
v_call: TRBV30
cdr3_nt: TGTGCCTGGAGTGAACACAGGGATTTAGCTTTCTTT
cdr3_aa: CAWSEHRDLAFF

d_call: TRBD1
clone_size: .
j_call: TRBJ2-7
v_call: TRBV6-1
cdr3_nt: TGTGCCAGCAGTGAAGCGGGGACAGACTCCTACGAGCAGTACTTC
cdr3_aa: CASSEAGTDSYEQYF

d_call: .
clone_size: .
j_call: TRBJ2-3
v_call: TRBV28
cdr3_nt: TGTGCCAGCAGTGTCCGGGGTCATACGCAGTATTTT
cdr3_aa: CASSVRGHTQYF

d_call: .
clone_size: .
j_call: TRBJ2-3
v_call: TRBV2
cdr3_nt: TGTGCCAGCAGTGAAAACCTGGGGCCCCCGCCGGGCGATACGCAGTATTTT
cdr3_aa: CASSENLGPPPGDTQYF

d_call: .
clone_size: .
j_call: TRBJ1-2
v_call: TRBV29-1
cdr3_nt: TGCAGCGTTGAAGAGGAAGGACTCTATGGCTACACCTTC
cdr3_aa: CSVEEEGLYGYTF

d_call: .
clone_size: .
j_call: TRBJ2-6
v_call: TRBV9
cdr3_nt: TGTGCCAGCAGCCTTCACCCCAGGGGCGGAAGCTCTGGGGCCAACGTCCTGACTTTC
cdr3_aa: CASSLHPRGGSSGANVLTF

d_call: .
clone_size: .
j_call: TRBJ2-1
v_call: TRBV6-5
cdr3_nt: TGTGCCAGCAGCCGGGACAAGTACAATGAGCAGTTCTTC
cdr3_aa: CASSRDKYNEQFF

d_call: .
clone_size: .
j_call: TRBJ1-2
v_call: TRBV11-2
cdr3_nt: TGTGCCAGCAGCTTAGGTTCTTGGCAGTATGGCTACACCTTC
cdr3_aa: CASSLGSWQYGYTF